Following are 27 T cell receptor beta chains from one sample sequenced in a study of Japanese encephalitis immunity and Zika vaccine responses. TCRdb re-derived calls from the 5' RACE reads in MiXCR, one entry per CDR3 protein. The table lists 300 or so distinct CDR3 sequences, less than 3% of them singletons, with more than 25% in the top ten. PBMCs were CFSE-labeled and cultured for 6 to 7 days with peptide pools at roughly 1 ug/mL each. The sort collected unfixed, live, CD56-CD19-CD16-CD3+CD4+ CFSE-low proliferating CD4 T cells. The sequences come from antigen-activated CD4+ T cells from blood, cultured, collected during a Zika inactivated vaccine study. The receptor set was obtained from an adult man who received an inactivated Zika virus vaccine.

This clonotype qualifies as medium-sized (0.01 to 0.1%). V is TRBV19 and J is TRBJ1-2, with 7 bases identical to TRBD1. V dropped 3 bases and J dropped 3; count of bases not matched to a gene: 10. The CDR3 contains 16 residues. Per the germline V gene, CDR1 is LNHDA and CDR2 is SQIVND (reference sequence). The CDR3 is CASSMRTGLLDYGYTF. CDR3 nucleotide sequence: TGTGCCAGTAGTATGCGGACAGGACTTCTCGACTATGGCTACACCTTC.

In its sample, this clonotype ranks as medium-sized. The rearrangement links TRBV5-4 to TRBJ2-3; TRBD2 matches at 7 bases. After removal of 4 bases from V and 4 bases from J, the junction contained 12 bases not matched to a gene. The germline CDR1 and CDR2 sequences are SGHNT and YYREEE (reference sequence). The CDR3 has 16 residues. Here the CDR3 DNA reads TGTGCCAGCAGCCTGAAAGTAGTGGGGGGGTCAGATACGCAGTATTTT. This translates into CASSLKVVGGSDTQYF.

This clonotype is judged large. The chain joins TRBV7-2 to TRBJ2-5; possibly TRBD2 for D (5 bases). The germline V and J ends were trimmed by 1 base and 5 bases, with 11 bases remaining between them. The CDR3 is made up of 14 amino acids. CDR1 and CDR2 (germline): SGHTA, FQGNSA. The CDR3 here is CASSLGLAWETQYF. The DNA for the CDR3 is TGTGCCAGCAGCTTAGGGCTAGCCTGGGAGACCCAGTACTTC.

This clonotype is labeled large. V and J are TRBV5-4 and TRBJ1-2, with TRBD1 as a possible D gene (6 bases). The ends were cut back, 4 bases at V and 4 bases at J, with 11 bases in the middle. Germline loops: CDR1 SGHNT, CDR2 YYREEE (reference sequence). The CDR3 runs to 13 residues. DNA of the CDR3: TGTGCCAGCAGCCCACAGGGCTTCTATGGCTACACCTTC. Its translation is CASSPQGFYGYTF.

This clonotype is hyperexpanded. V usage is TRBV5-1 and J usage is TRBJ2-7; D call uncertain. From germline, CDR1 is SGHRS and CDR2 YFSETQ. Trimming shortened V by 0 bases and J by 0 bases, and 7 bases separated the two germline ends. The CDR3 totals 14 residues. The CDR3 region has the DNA TGCGCCAGCAGCTTGGACTACCGCTCCTACGAGCAGTACTTC. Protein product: CASSLDYRSYEQYF.

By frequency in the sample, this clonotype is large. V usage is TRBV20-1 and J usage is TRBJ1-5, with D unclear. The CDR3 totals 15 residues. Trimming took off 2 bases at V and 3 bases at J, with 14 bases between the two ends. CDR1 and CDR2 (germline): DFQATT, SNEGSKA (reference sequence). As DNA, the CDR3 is TGCAGTGCTAGAAGGAGGGCAGGTGACAATCAGCCCCAGCATTTT. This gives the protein CSARRRAGDNQPQHF.

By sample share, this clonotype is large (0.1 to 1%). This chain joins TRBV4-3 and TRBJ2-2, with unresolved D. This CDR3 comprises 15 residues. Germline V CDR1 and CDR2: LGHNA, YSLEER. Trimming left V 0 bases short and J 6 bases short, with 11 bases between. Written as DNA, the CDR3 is TGCGCCAGCAGCCAAGAGGTGGAGTTCGCCGGGGAGCTGTTTTTT. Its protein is CASSQEVEFAGELFF.

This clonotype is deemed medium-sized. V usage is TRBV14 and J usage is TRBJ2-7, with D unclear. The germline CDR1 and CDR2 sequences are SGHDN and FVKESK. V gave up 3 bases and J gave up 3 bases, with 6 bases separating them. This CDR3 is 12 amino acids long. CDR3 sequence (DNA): TGTGCCAGCAGCCAGTACAGCTACGAGCAGTACTTC. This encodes CASSQYSYEQYF.

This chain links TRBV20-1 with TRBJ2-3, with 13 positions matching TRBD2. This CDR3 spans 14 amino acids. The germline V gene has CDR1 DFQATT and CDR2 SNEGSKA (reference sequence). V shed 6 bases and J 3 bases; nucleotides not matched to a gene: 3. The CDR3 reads CSAGTSGATDTQYF. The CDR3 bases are TGCAGTGCAGGGACTAGCGGGGCTACAGATACGCAGTATTTT.

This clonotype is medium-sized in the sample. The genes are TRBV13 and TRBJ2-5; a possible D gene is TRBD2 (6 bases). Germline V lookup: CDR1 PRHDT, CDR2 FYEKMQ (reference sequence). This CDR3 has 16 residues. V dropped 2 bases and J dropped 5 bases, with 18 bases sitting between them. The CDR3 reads CASSLSRRGVRETQYF. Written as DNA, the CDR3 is TGTGCCAGCAGCTTATCTCGGAGGGGAGTGAGGGAGACCCAGTACTTC.

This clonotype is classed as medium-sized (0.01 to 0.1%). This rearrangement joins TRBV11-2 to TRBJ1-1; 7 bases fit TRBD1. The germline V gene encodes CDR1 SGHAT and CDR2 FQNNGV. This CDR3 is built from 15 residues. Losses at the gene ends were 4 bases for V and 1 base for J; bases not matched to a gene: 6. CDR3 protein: CASSYAYRGNTEAFF. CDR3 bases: TGTGCCAGCAGCTACGCGTACAGGGGGAACACTGAAGCTTTCTTT.

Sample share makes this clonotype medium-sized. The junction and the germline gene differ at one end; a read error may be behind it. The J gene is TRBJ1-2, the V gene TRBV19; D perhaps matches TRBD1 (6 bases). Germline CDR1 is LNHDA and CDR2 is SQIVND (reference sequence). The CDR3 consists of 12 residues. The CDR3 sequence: CASSQGLDGHTF. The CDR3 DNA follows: TGTGCCAGTAGTCAGGGGCTCGATGGCCACACCTTC.

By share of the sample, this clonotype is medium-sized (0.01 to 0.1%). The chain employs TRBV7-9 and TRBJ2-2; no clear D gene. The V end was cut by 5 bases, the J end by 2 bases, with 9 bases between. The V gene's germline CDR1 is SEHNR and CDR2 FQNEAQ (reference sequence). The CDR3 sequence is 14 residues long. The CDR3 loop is CASSSLQNTGELFF. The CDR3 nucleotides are TGTGCCAGCAGCAGCCTCCAAAACACCGGGGAGCTGTTTTTT. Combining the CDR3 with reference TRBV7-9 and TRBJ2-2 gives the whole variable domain DTGVSQNPRHKITKRGQNVTFRCDPISEHNRLYWYRQTLGQGPEFLTYFQNEAQLEKSRLLSDRFSAERPKGSFSTLEIQRTEQGDSAMYLCASSSLQNTGELFFGEGSRLTVL.

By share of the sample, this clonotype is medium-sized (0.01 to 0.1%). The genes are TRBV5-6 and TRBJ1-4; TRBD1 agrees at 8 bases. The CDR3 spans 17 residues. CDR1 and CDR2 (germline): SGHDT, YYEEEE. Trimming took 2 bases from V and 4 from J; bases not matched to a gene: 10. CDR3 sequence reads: CASSFGQGARGNEKLFF. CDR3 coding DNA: TGTGCCAGCAGCTTCGGCCAGGGGGCGCGCGGTAATGAAAAACTGTTTTTT.

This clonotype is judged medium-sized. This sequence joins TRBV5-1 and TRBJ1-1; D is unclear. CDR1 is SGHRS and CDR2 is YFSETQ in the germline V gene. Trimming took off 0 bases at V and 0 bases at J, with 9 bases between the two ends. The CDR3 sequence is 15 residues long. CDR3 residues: CASSLVGNMNTEAFF. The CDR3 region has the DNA TGCGCCAGCAGCTTGGTTGGCAACATGAACACTGAAGCTTTCTTT.

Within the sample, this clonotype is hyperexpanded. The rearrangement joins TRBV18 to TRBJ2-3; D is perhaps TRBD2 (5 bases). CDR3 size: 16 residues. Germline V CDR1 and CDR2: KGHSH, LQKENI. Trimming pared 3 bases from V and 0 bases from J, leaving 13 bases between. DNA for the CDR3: TGTGCCAGCTCACCCAACCCCGGGATTAGCACAGATACGCAGTATTTT. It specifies CASSPNPGISTDTQYF.

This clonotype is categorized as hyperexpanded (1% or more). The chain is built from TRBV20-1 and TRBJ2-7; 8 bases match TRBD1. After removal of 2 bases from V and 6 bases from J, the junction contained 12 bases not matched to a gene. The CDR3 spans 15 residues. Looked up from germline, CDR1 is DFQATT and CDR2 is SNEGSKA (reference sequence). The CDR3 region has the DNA TGCAGTGCTAGAAGGTCAGGGGGCCACGGTCCCGAGCAGTACTTC. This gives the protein CSARRSGGHGPEQYF.

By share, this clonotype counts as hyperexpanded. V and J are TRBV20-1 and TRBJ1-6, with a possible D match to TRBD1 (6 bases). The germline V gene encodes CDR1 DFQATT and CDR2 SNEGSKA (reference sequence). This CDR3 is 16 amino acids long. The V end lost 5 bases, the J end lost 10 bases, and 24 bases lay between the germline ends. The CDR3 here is CSAGPLPGAPGSPLHF. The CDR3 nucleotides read TGCAGTGCTGGACCGCTTCCAGGGGCGCCCGGGTCACCCCTCCACTTT.

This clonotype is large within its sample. CDR3 nucleotides: TGTGCCAGCAGCTTAGACCTACGAGATACGCAGTATTTT. Translated: CASSLDLRDTQYF. The chain has TRBV7-9 and TRBJ2-3, with unresolved D. The CDR3 runs 13 residues. Trimming took off 1 base at V and 5 bases at J, with 7 bases between the two ends. Germline CDR1 SEHNR, CDR2 FQNEAQ (reference sequence).

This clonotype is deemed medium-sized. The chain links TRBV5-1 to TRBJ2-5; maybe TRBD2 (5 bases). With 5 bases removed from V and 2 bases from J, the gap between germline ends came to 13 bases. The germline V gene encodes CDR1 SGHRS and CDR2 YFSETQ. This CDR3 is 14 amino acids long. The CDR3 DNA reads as TGCGCCAGCAGTGGAGTTCAGCGGCAAGAGACCCAGTACTTC. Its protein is CASSGVQRQETQYF.

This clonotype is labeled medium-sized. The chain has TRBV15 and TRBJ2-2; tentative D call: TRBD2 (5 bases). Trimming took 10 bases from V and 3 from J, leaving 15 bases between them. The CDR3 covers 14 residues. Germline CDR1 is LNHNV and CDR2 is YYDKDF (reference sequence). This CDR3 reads CAIHRGFDTGELFF. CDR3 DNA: TGTGCCATCCACAGAGGGTTTGACACCGGGGAGCTGTTTTTT.

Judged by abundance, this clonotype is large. The CDR3 spells CASSVTSGGAGELFF. The DNA of the CDR3 is TGTGCCAGCAGTGTAACTAGCGGGGGGGCCGGGGAGCTGTTTTTT. This chain connects TRBV2 to TRBJ2-2; 13 bases fit TRBD2. The ends lost 4 bases at V and 6 bases at J; junction bases unmatched: 2. This CDR3 spans 15 amino acids. Germline CDR1 SNHLY, CDR2 FYNNEI.

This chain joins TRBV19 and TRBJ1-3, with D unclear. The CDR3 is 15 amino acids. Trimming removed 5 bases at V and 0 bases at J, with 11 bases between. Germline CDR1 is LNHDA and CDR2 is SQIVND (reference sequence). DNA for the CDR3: TGTGCCAGTAGTGTGGACCGAGACTCTGGAAACACCATATATTTT. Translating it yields CASSVDRDSGNTIYF.

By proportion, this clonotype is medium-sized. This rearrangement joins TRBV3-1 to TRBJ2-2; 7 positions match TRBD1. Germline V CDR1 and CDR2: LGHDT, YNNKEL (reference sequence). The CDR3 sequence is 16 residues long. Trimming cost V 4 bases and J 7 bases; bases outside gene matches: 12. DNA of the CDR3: TGTGCCAGCAGCCTTTCCGGGACAGCTTTTGGCGGGGAGCTGTTTTTT. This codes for CASSLSGTAFGGELFF.

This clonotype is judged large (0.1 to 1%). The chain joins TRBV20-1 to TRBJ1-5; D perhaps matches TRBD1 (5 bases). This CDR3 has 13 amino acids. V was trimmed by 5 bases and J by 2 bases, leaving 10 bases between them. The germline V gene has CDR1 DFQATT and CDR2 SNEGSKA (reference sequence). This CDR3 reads CSAPGRRNQPQHF. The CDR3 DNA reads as TGCAGTGCTCCGGGACGACGCAATCAGCCCCAGCATTTT.

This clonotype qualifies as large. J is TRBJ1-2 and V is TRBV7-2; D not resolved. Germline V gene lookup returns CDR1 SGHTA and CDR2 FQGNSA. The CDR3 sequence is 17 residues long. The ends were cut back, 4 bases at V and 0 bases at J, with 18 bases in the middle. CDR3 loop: CASSSARGGSPNYGYTF. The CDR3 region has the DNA TGTGCCAGCAGCTCGGCGCGGGGTGGTTCCCCTAACTATGGCTACACCTTC.

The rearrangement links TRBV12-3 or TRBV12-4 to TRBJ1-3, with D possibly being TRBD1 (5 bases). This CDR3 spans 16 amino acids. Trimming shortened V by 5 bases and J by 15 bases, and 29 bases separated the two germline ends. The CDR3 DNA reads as TGTGCCAGCAGTCCTCCCCCGGCTCCGGGGCGGGAAACACCATATTTT. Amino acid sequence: CASSPPPAPGRETPYF.